The text below deals with one T cell receptor (beta chain). These data come from a study of blood T cell repertoires in COVID-19. The overall study: Whether acute or convalescent, the COVID-19 samples came from the United States, Italy and Spain.

As processed by the authors: Amplification of reference gene primers provided the estimated nucleated cell counts. Clones were read by immunoSEQ multiplex PCR, and TCRdb kept only the in-frame ones, dropping some. V, J and clone size are those of that table, while D and trimming were read from the DNA. The table includes roughly 110,000 clones, roughly four fifths detected once. The CDR3 contains 12 residues. Trimming shortened V by 0 bases and J by 8 bases, and 7 bases separated the two germline ends. CDR1 LGHDT and CDR2 YNNKEL come from the germline V gene (reference sequence). The chain uses TRBV3-1 (or the pseudogene TRBV3-2) and TRBJ1-2; D unresolved. The clonotype was recovered from a woman aged 55-75 years with acute or convalescent COVID-19. Sequences were obtained from peripheral blood. The DNA for the CDR3 is TGTGCCAGCAGCCAAGATCAGAGGGGCTACACCTTC. As protein: CASSQDQRGYTF.